This T cell receptor (beta chain) was identified during a study of tumor and adjacent non-tumor tissue in lung cancer (dated by TCRdb to the late 2010s). In the study overall: Patients with adenocarcinoma (about twelve), squamous cell carcinoma (2) and small cell lung cancer (1) were included in the cohort. The 15 enrolled patients, of whom approximately 10 were men and 5 were women, were aged roughly 30 to 76 years and were diagnosed with TNM stage I to III disease. A total of 95 million to 150 million productive TCRbeta reads were generated by sequencing, corresponding to an average of about 4.2 million reads per sample. Using bulk TCRbeta repertoires from 15 lung cancer patients, the study set lung tumor tissue side by side with matched distant non-tumor lung tissue. More than 25 paired specimens, one tumor and one normal lung sample per patient, were profiled by TCRbeta CDR3 sequencing. Paper-wide results and their limitations: The methods do not name the sequencing platform or mention unique molecular identifiers. TCR diversity was significantly higher in younger patients, and greater tumor TCR diversity was associated with shorter overall survival and shorter disease-free survival. Tumor tissue showed significantly higher TCR diversity (inverse Simpson) than normal lung tissue, at 431.37 vs 166.20 (P = 0.0075, Mann-Whitney U test). Only approximately 14 patients were included in the cohort, and the need for larger samples and more detailed clinical data was noted by the authors. A significantly larger cumulative share of the repertoire was made up by the top 100 clones in normal lung than in tumor tissue. Peripheral blood was not sequenced, so blood TCRbeta repertoires were not examined in the lung cancer patients of the study.

Library creation used multiplex PCR. Data came from an Illumina HiSeq 2500. Following protocols modified from ARM-PCR, the researchers constructed TCRbeta libraries through three rounds of nested PCR with primers (Table S4). Before sequencing, PCR products of 200-500 bp were cut from the gel and purified using the QIAquick gel extraction kit. The study's processing was this. Trimmomatic was used to clean the reads, FLASH was used to merge the reads into complete CDR3 sequences, and MiTCR was used to assign the reads to V(D)J germline segments. VDJtools was used to compute clonal diversity as the inverse Simpson's index. A read counted as productive if the sequence was in-frame and lacked a premature stop codon. TCRdb took the public reads, trimmed them with fastp at Q25, ran MiXCR for clone calling and kept in-frame beta chains. Entries are consolidated by CDR3 protein sequence, retaining the most common genes and DNA. It is TCRdb's table, rather than the study itself, that gives the V and J calls and clone size. The sample table holds about 82,000 distinct CDR3 sequences, of which about three quarters were seen once. Of the sample, approximately 12% falls within the top ten clones.

RNA was extracted from bulk unsorted tissue and checked for quality with a NanoDrop ND-1000 and an Agilent 2100. Donors were newly diagnosed lung cancer patients admitted for thoracic surgery in China between August and November 2014, without prior chemotherapy. The study excluded patients who had received radiotherapy or chemotherapy before or who had another cancer at the same time. Surgical tissue pieces of roughly 1-2 cm3 were preserved in RNAlater solution and stored at -80 °C until use. Via the germline V gene, CDR1 is MNHNS and CDR2 SASEGT. The CDR3 runs 15 amino acids, cysteine and phenylalanine included. This entry keeps only the CDR3 DNA: 45 bases, framed from base 1. With respect to this clonotype: Its antigen is unknown. Nothing much larger sits one base from this clone, and base qualities are not available.

Recombination joined TRBV6-1 with TRBJ2-1, with 8 central nucleotides matching TRBD2. This TCR was recovered from a woman aged 50 to 65 with non-small cell lung cancer. What was sequenced was lung tumor tissue. This receptor carries the CDR3 CVSSDRAGAADEQFF. The nucleotides are TGTGTCAGTAGTGACCGAGCGGGAGCGGCGGATGAGCAGTTCTTC.